There are many counts of the clone carrying this T cell receptor (beta chain). Stable hyperthyroidism: no ophthalmopathy progression over 18 months of follow-up. The patients, who ranged from 18 to 65 in age, presented with newly diagnosed hyperthyroidism lasting under 2 months. The source of the sample is a study of T cells in Graves' hyperthyroidism and ophthalmopathy. Study-level information: The authors collected peripheral blood at initial diagnosis, before any treatment.

V trimming: 3 bases; J trimming: 0 bases; junction bases outside the gene matches: 6. The CDR3 is 17 residues long. In germline, CDR1 is MNHEY, CDR2 SMNVEV (reference sequence). Amplified TCR beta CDR3 regions came from RNA transcripts. HTBI primers drove first-round RT-PCR of the TCR CDR3. TCRdb used MiXCR to reprocess the multiplex PCR reads, holding one entry per CDR3 protein. The data hold 480,000 or so distinct CDR3 sequences, with roughly an eighth observed a single time. This sequence was found in a woman aged 18-30 years with Graves' hyperthyroidism. The material sequenced was blood. The chain employs TRBV27 and TRBJ1-5; 9 bases line up with TRBD1. CDR3 loop: CASSLSGQGYSNQPQHF. CDR3 in DNA: TGTGCCAGCAGTTTGTCGGGACAGGGATATAGCAATCAGCCCCAGCATTTT.